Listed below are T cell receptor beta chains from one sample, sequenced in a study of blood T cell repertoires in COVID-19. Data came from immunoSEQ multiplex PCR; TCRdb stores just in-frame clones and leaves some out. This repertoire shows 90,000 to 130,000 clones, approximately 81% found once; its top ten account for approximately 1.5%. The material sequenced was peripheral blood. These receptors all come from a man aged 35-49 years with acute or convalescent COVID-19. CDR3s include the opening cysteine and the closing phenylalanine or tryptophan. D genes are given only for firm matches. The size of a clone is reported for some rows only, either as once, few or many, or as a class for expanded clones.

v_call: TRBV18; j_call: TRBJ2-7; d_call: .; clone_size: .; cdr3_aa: CASSLRESYEQYF; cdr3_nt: TGTGCCAGCTCACTTAGGGAGTCCTACGAGCAGTACTTC
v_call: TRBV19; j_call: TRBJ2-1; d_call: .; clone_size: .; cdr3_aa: CAIQIPGYNEQFF; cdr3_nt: TGTGCCATCCAAATTCCGGGTTACAATGAGCAGTTCTTC
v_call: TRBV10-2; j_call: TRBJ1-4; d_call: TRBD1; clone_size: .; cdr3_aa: CASLETGSGKLFF; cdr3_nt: TGCGCCAGCCTGGAGACAGGGAGTGGAAAACTGTTTTTT
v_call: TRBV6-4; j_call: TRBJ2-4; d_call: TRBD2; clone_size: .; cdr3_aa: CASMGTTIAKNIQYF; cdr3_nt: TGTGCCAGCATGGGGACTACCATAGCCAAAAACATTCAGTACTTC
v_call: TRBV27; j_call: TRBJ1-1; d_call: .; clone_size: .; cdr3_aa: CASRSIGPNTEAFF; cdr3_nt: TGTGCCAGCAGATCTATTGGGCCGAACACTGAAGCTTTCTTT
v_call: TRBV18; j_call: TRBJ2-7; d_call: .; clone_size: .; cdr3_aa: CASVGDSYEQYF; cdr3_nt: TGTGCCAGTGTAGGGGATTCCTACGAGCAGTACTTC
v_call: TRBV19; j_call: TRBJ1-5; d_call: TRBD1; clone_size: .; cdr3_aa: CASSRTGSVAQHF; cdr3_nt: TGTGCCAGTAGTAGGACAGGGTCCGTGGCCCAGCATTTT
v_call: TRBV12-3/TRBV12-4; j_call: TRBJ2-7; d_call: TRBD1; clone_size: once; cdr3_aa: CASRRQGVDEQYF; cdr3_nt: TGTGCCAGCAGGCGGCAGGGGGTCGACGAGCAGTACTTC
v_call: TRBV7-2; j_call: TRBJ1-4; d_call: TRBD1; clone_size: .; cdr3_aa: CASSPNRGDNEKLFF; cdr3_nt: TGTGCCAGCAGCCCAAACAGGGGAGATAATGAAAAACTGTTTTTT
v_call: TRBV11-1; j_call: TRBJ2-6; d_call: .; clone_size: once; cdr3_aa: CASSLGSSGANVLTF; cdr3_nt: TGTGCCAGCAGTCTTGGGAGTTCTGGGGCCAACGTCCTGACTTTC
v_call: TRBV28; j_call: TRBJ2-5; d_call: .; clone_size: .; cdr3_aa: CASSRARSQETQYF; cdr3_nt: TGTGCCAGCAGCCGTGCTAGGAGCCAAGAGACCCAGTACTTC
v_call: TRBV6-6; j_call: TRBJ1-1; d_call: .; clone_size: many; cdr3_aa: CASSYDRGRTEAFF; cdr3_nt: TGTGCCAGCAGTTACGACCGGGGTCGGACTGAAGCTTTCTTT
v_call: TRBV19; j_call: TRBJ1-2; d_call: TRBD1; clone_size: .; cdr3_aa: CASSIDREAYGYTF; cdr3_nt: TGTGCCAGTAGTATCGACAGGGAGGCCTATGGCTACACCTTC
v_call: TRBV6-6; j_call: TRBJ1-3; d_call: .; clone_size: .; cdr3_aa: CASFRDRSGNTIYF; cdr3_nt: TGTGCCAGTTTCAGGGATAGGTCTGGAAACACCATATATTTT
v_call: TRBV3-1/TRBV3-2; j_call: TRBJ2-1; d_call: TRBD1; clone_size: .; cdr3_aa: CASSTTGQGFYNEQFF; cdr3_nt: TGTGCCAGCAGCACCACAGGACAGGGTTTCTACAATGAGCAGTTCTTC
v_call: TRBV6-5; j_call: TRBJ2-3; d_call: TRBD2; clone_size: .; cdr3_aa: CASSYSRLAGARHQYF; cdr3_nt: TGTGCCAGCAGTTACTCGCGACTAGCGGGGGCTCGTCACCAGTATTTT
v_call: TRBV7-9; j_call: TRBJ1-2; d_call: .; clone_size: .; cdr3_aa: CASSLVQYGYTF; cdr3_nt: TGTGCCAGCAGCTTAGTACAATATGGCTACACCTTC
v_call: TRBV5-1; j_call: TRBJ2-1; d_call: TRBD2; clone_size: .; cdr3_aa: CASSLGRGGLNEQFF; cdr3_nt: TGCGCCAGCAGCTTGGGGCGGGGGGGCCTCAATGAGCAGTTCTTC
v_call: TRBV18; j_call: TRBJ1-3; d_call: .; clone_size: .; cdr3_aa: CASSPGQFSGNTIYF; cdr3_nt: TGTGCCAGCTCACCAGGACAGTTCTCTGGAAACACCATATATTTT
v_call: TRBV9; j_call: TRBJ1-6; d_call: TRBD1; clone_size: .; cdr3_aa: CASSPLTGVNSPLHF; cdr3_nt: TGTGCCAGCAGCCCCCTGACAGGGGTAAATTCACCCCTCCACTTT
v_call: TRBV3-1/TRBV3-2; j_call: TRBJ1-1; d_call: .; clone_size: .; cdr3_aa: CASSQVGQGRLNTEAFF; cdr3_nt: TGTGCCAGCAGCCAAGTGGGGCAGGGGCGCCTGAACACTGAAGCTTTCTTT
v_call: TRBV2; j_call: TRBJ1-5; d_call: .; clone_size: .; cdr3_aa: CASSGQLFSNQPQHF; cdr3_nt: TGTGCCAGCAGTGGACAGCTCTTTAGCAATCAGCCCCAGCATTTT
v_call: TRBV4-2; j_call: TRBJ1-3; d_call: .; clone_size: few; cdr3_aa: CASSQDRGAGNTIYF; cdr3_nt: TGTGCCAGCAGCCAAGATCGGGGGGCGGGAAACACCATATATTTT
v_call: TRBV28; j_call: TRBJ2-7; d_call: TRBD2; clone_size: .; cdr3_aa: CASSRPGGPNEQYF; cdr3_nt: TGTGCCAGCAGTCGTCCGGGAGGGCCGAACGAGCAGTACTTC
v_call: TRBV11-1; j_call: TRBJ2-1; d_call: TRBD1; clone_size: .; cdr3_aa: CASSPPGQAYDEQFF; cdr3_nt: TGTGCCAGCAGCCCTCCGGGACAGGCTTACGATGAGCAGTTCTTC
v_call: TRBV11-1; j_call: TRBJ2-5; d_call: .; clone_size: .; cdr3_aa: CASSPRVRGETQYF; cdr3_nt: TGTGCCAGCAGCCCCCGGGTCCGTGGGGAGACCCAGTACTTC
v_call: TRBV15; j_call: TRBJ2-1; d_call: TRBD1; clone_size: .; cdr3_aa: CATRTGGTAYNEQFF; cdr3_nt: TGTGCCACCAGGACGGGTGGGACAGCTTACAATGAGCAGTTCTTC
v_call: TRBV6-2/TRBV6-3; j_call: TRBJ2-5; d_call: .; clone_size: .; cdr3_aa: CASSYAGRRETQYF; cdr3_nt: TGTGCCAGCAGTTACGCGGGGCGCAGGGAGACCCAGTACTTC
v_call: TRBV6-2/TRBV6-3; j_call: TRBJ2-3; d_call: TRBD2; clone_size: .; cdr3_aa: CASSYEAGGNTDTQYF; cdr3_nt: TGTGCCAGCAGTTACGAGGCGGGGGGGAATACAGATACGCAGTATTTT
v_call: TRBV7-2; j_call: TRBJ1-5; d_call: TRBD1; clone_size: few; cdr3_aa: CASSLETGGRQPQHF; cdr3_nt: TGTGCCAGCAGCTTAGAAACAGGGGGGAGGCAGCCCCAGCATTTT
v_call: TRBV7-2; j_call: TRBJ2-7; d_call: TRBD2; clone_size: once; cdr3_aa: CASTPGGPNSYEQYF; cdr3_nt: TGTGCCAGCACCCCGGGGGGGCCAAACTCCTACGAGCAGTACTTC
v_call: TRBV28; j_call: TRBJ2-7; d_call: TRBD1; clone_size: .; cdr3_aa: CASSLILQGQGGYEQYF; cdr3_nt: TGTGCCAGCAGTTTAATCTTGCAGGGACAGGGAGGCTACGAGCAGTACTTC
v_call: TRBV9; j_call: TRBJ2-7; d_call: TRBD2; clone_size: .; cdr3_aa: CASSVGLAGYEQYF; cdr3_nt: TGTGCCAGCAGCGTAGGGCTAGCGGGGTACGAGCAGTACTTC
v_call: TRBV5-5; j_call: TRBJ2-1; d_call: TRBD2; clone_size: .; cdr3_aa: CASTLTSGLQHEQFF; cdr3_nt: TGTGCCAGCACCCTGACTAGCGGGCTTCAGCATGAGCAGTTCTTC
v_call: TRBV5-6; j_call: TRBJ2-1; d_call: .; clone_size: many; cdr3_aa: CASSLVGGEQFF; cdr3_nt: TGTGCCAGCAGCTTGGTTGGAGGTGAGCAGTTCTTC
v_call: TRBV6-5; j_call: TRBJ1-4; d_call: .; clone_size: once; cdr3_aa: CASSYPQGSSNEKLFF; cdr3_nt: TGTGCCAGCAGTTACCCGCAGGGTTCAAGTAATGAAAAACTGTTTTTT
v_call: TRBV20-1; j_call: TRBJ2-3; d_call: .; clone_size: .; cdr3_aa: CSAGLEDTQYF; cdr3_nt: TGCAGTGCTGGCCTCGAAGATACGCAGTATTTT
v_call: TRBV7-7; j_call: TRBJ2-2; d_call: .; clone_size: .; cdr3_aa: CASSPRAPGVGELFF; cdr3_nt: TGTGCTAGCAGCCCCCGGGCCCCAGGGGTTGGGGAGCTGTTTTTT
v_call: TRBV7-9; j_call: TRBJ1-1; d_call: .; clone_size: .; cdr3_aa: CASSFIRTPEAFF; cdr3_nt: TGTGCCAGCAGCTTTATCAGAACCCCTGAAGCTTTCTTT
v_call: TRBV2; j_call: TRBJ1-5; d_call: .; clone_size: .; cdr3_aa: CASSTNSDRGGYGNQPQHF; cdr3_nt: TGTGCCAGCAGTACAAATAGTGATAGAGGGGGTTACGGCAATCAGCCCCAGCATTTT
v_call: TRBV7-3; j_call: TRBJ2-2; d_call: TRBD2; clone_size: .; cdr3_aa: CASSLTSGGNTGELFF; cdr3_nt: TGTGCCAGCAGCTTAACTAGCGGGGGGAACACCGGGGAGCTGTTTTTT
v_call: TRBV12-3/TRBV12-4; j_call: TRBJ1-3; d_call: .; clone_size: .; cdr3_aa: CASSFGQGNTIYF; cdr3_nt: TGTGCCAGCAGTTTCGGACAGGGAAACACCATATATTTT
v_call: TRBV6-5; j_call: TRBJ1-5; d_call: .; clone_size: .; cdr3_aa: CASSSDSSNQPQHF; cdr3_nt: TGTGCCAGCAGCTCGGACAGTAGCAATCAGCCCCAGCATTTT
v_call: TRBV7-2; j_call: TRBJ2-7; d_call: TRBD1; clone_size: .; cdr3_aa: CASSLFGTAAYEQYF; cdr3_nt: TGTGCCAGCAGCTTATTTGGGACAGCAGCCTACGAGCAGTACTTC
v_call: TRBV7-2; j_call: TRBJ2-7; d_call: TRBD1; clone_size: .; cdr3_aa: CASKQGASYEQYF; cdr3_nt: TGTGCCAGCAAACAGGGGGCCTCCTACGAGCAGTACTTC
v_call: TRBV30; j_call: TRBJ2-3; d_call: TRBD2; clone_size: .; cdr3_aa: CAWSVTSGRLYF; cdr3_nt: TGTGCCTGGAGTGTAACTAGCGGGAGGTTGTATTTT
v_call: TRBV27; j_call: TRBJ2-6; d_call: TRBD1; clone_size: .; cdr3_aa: CASSDRGRANVLTF; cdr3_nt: TGTGCTTCGTCGGACAGGGGTAGGGCCAACGTCCTGACTTTC
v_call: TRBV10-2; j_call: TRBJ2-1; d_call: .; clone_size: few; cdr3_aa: CASGWRPENEQFF; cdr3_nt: TGCGCCAGCGGGTGGCGGCCGGAGAATGAGCAGTTCTTC
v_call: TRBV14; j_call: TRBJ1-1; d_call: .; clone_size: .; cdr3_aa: CASSQDRGTLAFF; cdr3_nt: TGTGCCAGCAGCCAAGATCGGGGGACTTTAGCTTTCTTT
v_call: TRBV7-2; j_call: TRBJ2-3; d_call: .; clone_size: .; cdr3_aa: CASRPGTDTQYF; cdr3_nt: TGTGCCAGCAGACCGGGCACAGATACGCAGTATTTT
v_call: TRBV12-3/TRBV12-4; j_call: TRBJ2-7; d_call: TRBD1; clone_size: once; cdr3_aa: CASSFYRGEQYF; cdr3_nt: TGTGCCAGCAGTTTTTACAGGGGCGAGCAGTACTTC
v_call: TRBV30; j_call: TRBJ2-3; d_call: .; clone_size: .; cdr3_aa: CAWSVGLTGTDTQYF; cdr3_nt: TGTGCCTGGAGTGTGGGACTCACTGGCACAGATACGCAGTATTTT
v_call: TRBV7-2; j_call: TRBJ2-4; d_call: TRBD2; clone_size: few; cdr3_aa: CASSSQTSGGEVIQYF; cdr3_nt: TGTGCCAGCAGCTCCCAGACTAGCGGGGGGGAAGTCATTCAGTACTTC
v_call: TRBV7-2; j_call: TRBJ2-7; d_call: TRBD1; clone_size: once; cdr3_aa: CASSRDRGYEQYF; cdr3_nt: TGTGCCAGCAGCCGGGACAGGGGGTACGAGCAGTACTTC